This record covers a single T cell receptor (beta chain). Its antigen is undetermined. The junction had 11 bases not matched to a gene; V was cut back by 5 bases and J by 4 bases. This CDR3 has 16 amino acids. Germline V gene data show CDR1 as SGHVS and CDR2 as FNYEAQ. The study ran its PCR with 60 Vbeta and 13 Jbeta primers. Authors' data handling: As a later analysis found, there were 78 million or so unique TCR beta chains, of which approximately 10 million were shared. Profiling relied on immunoSEQ multiplex PCR, and the TCRdb table lists in-frame clones only, not all of them. V, J and clone size derive from that table, while D and trimming were established from the DNA sequence. The sample gives some 170,000 clones, roughly 76% of which show up once; 4.9% is in the top ten. The data were taken from a study of cytomegalovirus exposure and HLA in healthy donors. Study outcomes and limitations: Common viral pathogens were later found to be apparently linked to several of the most significant clusters.

Though nominally healthy at sampling, donors likely had unrecorded immune exposures. This TCR derives from a woman aged 18-29 years in good health and CMV-seropositive. The V gene is TRBV7-6, the J gene TRBJ2-1; 7 bases are a match to TRBD1. Source material: PBMCs. The CDR3 DNA reads as TGTGCCAGCAGCGACCCCCGGGACAGATCGTACAATGAGCAGTTCTTC. It specifies CASSDPRDRSYNEQFF.